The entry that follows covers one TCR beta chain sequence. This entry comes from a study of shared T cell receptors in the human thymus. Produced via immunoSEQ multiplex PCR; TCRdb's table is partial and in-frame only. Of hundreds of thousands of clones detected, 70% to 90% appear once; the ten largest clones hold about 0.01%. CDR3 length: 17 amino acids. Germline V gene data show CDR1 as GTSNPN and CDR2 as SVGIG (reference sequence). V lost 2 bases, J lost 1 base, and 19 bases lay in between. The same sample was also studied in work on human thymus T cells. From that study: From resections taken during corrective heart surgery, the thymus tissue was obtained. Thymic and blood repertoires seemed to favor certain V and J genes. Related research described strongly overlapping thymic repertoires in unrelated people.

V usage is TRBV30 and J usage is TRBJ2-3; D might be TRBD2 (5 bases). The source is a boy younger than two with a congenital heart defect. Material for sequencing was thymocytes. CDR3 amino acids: CAWSPGKGILCTDTQYF. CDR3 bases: TGTGCCTGGAGTCCCGGGAAGGGTATTCTCTGCACAGATACGCAGTATTTT.